Shown below are 3 T cell receptor beta chains from a single sample sequenced in a study of blood T cell repertoires in COVID-19. The data were produced by immunoSEQ multiplex PCR, yet TCRdb's version contains in-frame clones alone and is incomplete. The sample carries about 280,000 clones, under 90% recorded once. What was sequenced was peripheral blood. The origin of the receptors is a woman aged 50 to 60 who had recovered from COVID-19.

This clone was seen a single time. The same CDR3 can be traced to other DNA sequences in this sample. The chain uses TRBV5-1 and TRBJ1-2; 7 bases map to TRBD1. The CDR3 length is 13 residues. J gave up 3 bases and V 4 bases, and 3 bases lay outside the gene matches. Germline CDR1 reads SGHRS; CDR2 reads YFSETQ. CDR3 nucleotide sequence: TGCGCCAGCAGCCCAGGGGGAGACTATGGCTACACCTTC. Translating gives CASSPGGDYGYTF.

The gene calls are TRBV19 and TRBJ2-1; possible D gene TRBD1, 6 bases. CDR1 is LNHDA, CDR2 SQIVND, per germline (reference sequence). This CDR3 is built from 16 residues. V lost 3 bases, J lost 3 bases, and 15 bases lay in between. The CDR3 region has the DNA TGTGCCAGTAGTATGGGGGCCGGCTCCCTCTACAATGAGCAGTTCTTC. Translating gives CASSMGAGSLYNEQFF.

V gene TRBV7-2 combines with J gene TRBJ1-5; unclear D gene. CDR1 is SGHTA, CDR2 FQGNSA, per germline. Trimming shortened V by 2 bases and J by 1 base, and 12 bases separated the two germline ends. The CDR3 loop spans 16 amino acids. The CDR3 loop reads CASSLMSRESNQPQHF. In nucleotides, the CDR3 is TGTGCCAGCAGCTTAATGTCTCGGGAGAGCAATCAGCCCCAGCATTTT.